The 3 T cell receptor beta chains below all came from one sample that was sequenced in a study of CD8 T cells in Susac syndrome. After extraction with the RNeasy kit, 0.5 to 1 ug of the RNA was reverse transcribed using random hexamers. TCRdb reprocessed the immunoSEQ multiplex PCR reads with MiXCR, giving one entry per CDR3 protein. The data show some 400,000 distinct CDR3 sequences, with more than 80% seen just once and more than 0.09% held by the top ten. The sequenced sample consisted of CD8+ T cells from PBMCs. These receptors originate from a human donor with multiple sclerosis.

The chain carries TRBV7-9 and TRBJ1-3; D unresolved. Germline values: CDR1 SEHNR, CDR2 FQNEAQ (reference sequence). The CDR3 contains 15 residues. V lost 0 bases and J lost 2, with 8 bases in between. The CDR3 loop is CASSLATATGNTIYF. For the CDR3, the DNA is TGTGCCAGCAGCTTAGCGACGGCAACTGGAAACACCATATATTTT.

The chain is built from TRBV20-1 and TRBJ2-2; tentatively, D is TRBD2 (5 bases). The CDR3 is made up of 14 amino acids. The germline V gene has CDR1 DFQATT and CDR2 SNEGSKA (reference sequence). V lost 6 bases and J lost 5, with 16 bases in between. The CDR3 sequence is CSARGTLGTGELFF. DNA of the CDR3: TGCAGTGCCCGGGGAACACTTGGAACCGGGGAGCTGTTTTTT.

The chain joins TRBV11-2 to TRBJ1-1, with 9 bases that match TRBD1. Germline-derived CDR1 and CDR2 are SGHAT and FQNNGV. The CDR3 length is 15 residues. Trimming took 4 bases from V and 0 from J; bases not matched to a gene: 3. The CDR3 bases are TGTGCCAGCAGCTCATGGGACAGGGTGAACACTGAAGCTTTCTTT. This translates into CASSSWDRVNTEAFF.